These 3 T cell receptor beta chains were all obtained from the same sample, sequenced in a study of beta chain features in type 1 diabetes (dated by TCRdb to between 2018 and 2020). Study-wide conclusions, independent of this receptor: Type 1 diabetes patients showed a moderate but significant shortening of TCRB CDR3 length in all four CD4+ subsets.

These receptors are not linked to any known antigen. The library was generated by the immunoSEQ multiplex PCR assay. All of the isolated RNA was reverse transcribed with the High Capacity cDNA Reverse Transcription Kit, so expressed TCRB transcripts were sequenced. TCRdb re-hosts the immuneACCESS table, in-frame sequences only. Its copies lack some clones; in the studies checked, an unresolved V gene accounts for under half of them, and the cause for the rest is not known. Within this sample are about 340,000 clones, with roughly 9% of them counted one time only. About 1% of the sample rests with the top ten. Sequenced sample: central memory CD4+ T cells from blood. The receptor source for this set is a man aged 25 to 45 with type 1 diabetes.

The chain couples TRBV9 to TRBJ2-3, with D uncertain. CDR3 size: 12 residues. The V gene's germline CDR1 is SGDLS and CDR2 YYNGEE. Trimming removed 2 bases from V and 2 bases from J, with 3 bases in between. This CDR3 is CASSVVTDTQYF. Here the CDR3 DNA reads TGTGCCAGCAGCGTCGTCACAGATACGCAGTATTTT.

V and J are TRBV5-1 and TRBJ1-6; TRBD1 is a possible D gene (6 bases). Germline V gene sequence: CDR1 SGHRS, CDR2 YFSETQ. V was trimmed by 0 bases and J by 10 bases, leaving 17 bases between them. The CDR3 runs to 16 residues. The chain's CDR3 is CASSLGQQGSASPLHF. CDR3 in DNA: TGCGCCAGCAGCTTGGGACAACAGGGCTCGGCCTCACCCCTCCACTTT.

V is TRBV13 and J is TRBJ2-6; D unresolved. V lost 8 bases to trimming and J lost 0 bases, with 5 bases between them. The germline CDR1 and CDR2 sequences are PRHDT and FYEKMQ (reference sequence). The CDR3 loop spans 13 amino acids. CDR3 sequence: CASARSGANVLTF. The CDR3 DNA is TGTGCCAGCGCTCGCTCTGGGGCCAACGTCCTGACTTTC.